The rows below give T cell receptor beta chains drawn from one sample of a study of T cells after yellow fever vaccination. Via MiXCR, TCRdb re-called the 5' RACE reads, giving one row per CDR3 protein. Here the sample spans fewer than 500,000 distinct CDR3 sequences, around 20% being singletons. Specimen: PBMCs, collected before the yellow fever booster vaccination. All receptors come from a man between 18 and 35 years old who received the YFV17D yellow fever vaccine. The conserved cysteine and the conserved F or W are not part of the CDR3 here. Fields, in order: J gene, V gene, clone size, CDR3 protein. A row's size may be missing; if present it is once, few, many or a size class.

J: TRBJ2-1
V: TRBV11-3
size: -
CDR3: ASSLHSYNEQF

J: TRBJ1-6
V: TRBV9
size: few
CDR3: ASSHGQWGSYNSPLH

J: TRBJ1-2
V: TRBV19
size: once
CDR3: ASSPLGRGRIYGYT

J: TRBJ1-1
V: TRBV14
size: -
CDR3: ASSGQGIAEAF

J: TRBJ2-3
V: TRBV4-3
size: -
CDR3: ASSQEGLAGGSDTQY

J: TRBJ1-5
V: TRBV7-2
size: -
CDR3: ASSFAGTANQPQH

J: TRBJ1-6
V: TRBV15
size: -
CDR3: ATSRANGPSSPLH

J: TRBJ1-3
V: TRBV20-1
size: -
CDR3: SAVDKTGNTIY

J: TRBJ2-3
V: TRBV12-3/TRBV12-4
size: many
CDR3: ASTSDAQRTDTQY

J: TRBJ2-5
V: TRBV20-1
size: -
CDR3: SARDHTGGAGTQY

J: TRBJ2-7
V: TRBV11-2
size: few
CDR3: ASSLDAGAYEQY

J: TRBJ1-3
V: TRBV5-1
size: -
CDR3: ASSLARPGNTIY

J: TRBJ2-5
V: TRBV4-1
size: few
CDR3: ASSGVGPQEGREETQY

J: TRBJ2-1
V: TRBV12-3/TRBV12-4
size: -
CDR3: ASSLPLINEQF

J: TRBJ2-5
V: TRBV7-6
size: -
CDR3: ASSLVPAGGGETQY

J: TRBJ2-2
V: TRBV7-9
size: few
CDR3: ASSPSPRVWTSDTGELF

J: TRBJ1-6
V: TRBV20-1
size: many
CDR3: SAHTAGFGNSPLH

J: TRBJ2-7
V: TRBV7-8
size: many
CDR3: ASSPEPHQTGRPY

J: TRBJ2-1
V: TRBV5-1
size: -
CDR3: ASSFIPGLAGGGVNEQF

J: TRBJ1-3
V: TRBV5-1
size: few
CDR3: ASSLGDRGGSGNTIY

J: TRBJ2-5
V: TRBV5-1
size: -
CDR3: ASSSGVLGQIQETQY

J: TRBJ1-4
V: TRBV4-2
size: few
CDR3: ASSQDGPLGEKLF

J: TRBJ1-2
V: TRBV7-2
size: few
CDR3: ASSLQPGGDYGYT

J: TRBJ2-3
V: TRBV4-1
size: -
CDR3: ASSNRLAGGPFTDTQY

J: TRBJ1-1
V: TRBV20-1
size: -
CDR3: STRNRGPDTEAF

J: TRBJ2-6
V: TRBV5-1
size: once
CDR3: ASSLAGVGSGANVLT

J: TRBJ2-1
V: TRBV5-1
size: few
CDR3: ASSQAEIHEQF

J: TRBJ2-4
V: TRBV20-1
size: many
CDR3: SAADLAKNIQY

J: TRBJ2-7
V: TRBV5-1
size: -
CDR3: ASSLPSYEQY

J: TRBJ2-3
V: TRBV6-2/TRBV6-3
size: -
CDR3: ASSYTGRPDTQY

J: TRBJ2-2
V: TRBV6-5
size: -
CDR3: ASSYLGELF

J: TRBJ2-7
V: TRBV4-1
size: few
CDR3: ASSQEESRVAYEQY

J: TRBJ2-6
V: TRBV24-1
size: many
CDR3: ATSDSGGFGANVLT

J: TRBJ2-3
V: TRBV28
size: -
CDR3: ASSSPAGGRTDTQY

J: TRBJ2-7
V: TRBV6-2/TRBV6-3
size: few
CDR3: ASRRPGQGSYEQY

J: TRBJ1-3
V: TRBV6-5
size: few
CDR3: ASSRPQDSGNTIY

J: TRBJ2-3
V: TRBV11-3
size: few
CDR3: ASSLDGRVTDTQY

J: TRBJ2-3
V: TRBV7-9
size: -
CDR3: ASSGPLAGGITDTQY

J: TRBJ2-3
V: TRBV7-6
size: -
CDR3: ASSIDRPPDTQY

J: TRBJ1-4
V: TRBV7-2
size: -
CDR3: ASSLRTGAEKLF

J: TRBJ2-1
V: TRBV5-1
size: many
CDR3: ASSLEGPNSYNEQF

J: TRBJ2-3
V: TRBV20-1
size: -
CDR3: SAGLAGGTDTQY

J: TRBJ2-7
V: TRBV20-1
size: -
CDR3: SASPGQGSYEQY

J: TRBJ1-2
V: TRBV6-1
size: few
CDR3: ASRPAPGYGYT

J: TRBJ2-1
V: TRBV11-2
size: many
CDR3: ASSLGGTSYNEQF

J: TRBJ1-3
V: TRBV7-2
size: -
CDR3: ASSAAIQGRNTIY

J: TRBJ2-3
V: TRBV29-1
size: few
CDR3: SVLPGGPTDTQY

J: TRBJ2-1
V: TRBV4-2
size: few
CDR3: ASSQAGPHQGNEQF

J: TRBJ1-1
V: TRBV5-8
size: -
CDR3: ASSRTGGWTEAF

J: TRBJ2-2
V: TRBV20-1
size: many
CDR3: SAPTWGGELF

J: TRBJ2-7
V: TRBV10-3
size: -
CDR3: AISERALSYEQY

J: TRBJ1-1
V: TRBV6-6
size: once
CDR3: ASSYSATEAF

J: TRBJ2-1
V: TRBV4-3
size: few
CDR3: ASSQDRARGPIIEQF

J: TRBJ2-4
V: TRBV9
size: -
CDR3: ASSGKGQGTIQY

J: TRBJ2-2
V: TRBV7-9
size: many
CDR3: ASSRQMWENTGELF

J: TRBJ2-3
V: TRBV6-5
size: few
CDR3: ASSDGREPPDTQY

J: TRBJ1-5
V: TRBV3-1
size: -
CDR3: ASSSRPGNQPQH